Included here is one T cell receptor (beta chain) sequence, with context. It lacks a known antigen. No clone much larger than this one lies a single base away; base qualities are absent. Genomic DNA was extracted from sorted cells with the Quick-DNA Microprep Kit. TCRbeta DNA was amplified with the immunoSEQ hsTCRbeta kit following the manufacturer's protocol. TCRbeta libraries were sequenced on an Illumina MiSeq instrument. For the original study's pipeline: Following removal of out-of-frame sequences, 2 million to 2.5 million distinct TCRbeta sequences were retained, with an average of around 67,000 per individual. Each individual was scored according to the count of 164 previously reported CMV-associated TCRbeta sequences and the total productive distinct TCRbeta count. A beta-binomial model was reimplemented in Python, and scikit-learn random forests with default parameters were trained on US cohort data. On the Belgian cohort, classifier performance was reported as the median AUC, along with percentile confidence intervals, across 10,000 bootstrap iterations. Sourced from immuneACCESS, this table was stored by TCRdb with only in-frame sequences that have V and J called. A share of the clones is absent; for the studies checked, an unresolved V gene accounts for under half, and the remainder has no known explanation. Clone size and V and J calls were adopted from that table, with D and trimming inferred from the DNA. The sample includes tens of thousands of clones, with less than 80% observed a single time. Together, the top ten hold less than 5.5% of the sample.

V is cut by 2 bases and J by 6 bases, and the space between the germline ends is 8 bases. The germline V gene (reference sequence) yields MNHEY for CDR1 and SMNVEV for CDR2. Taken from cysteine to phenylalanine, the CDR3 has 13 residues. Only the CDR3 DNA is retained, 39 bases long and in frame from the first base. A FACSAria II was used to sort memory CD4+ T cells, defined as single viable CD3+CD4+CD8-CD45RO+ cells. CMV serostatus was determined with a Roche Elecsys assay detecting serum IgG against CMV pp150, pp28, p38 and p52. Following thawing, total CD4+ T cells were enriched through positive selection using CD4 magnetic microbeads. The samples came from a different study that was designed specifically to examine the CD4+ T cell memory repertoire. Peripheral blood mononuclear cells were isolated and cryopreserved according to standard operating procedures, and serum was stored at -80 degrees C. Staining used CD3-PerCP (BW264/56), CD4-APC (RPA-T4), CD45RO-PE (UCHT1) and CD8-Pacific Orange (3B5) antibodies, with Sytox blue excluding non-viable cells.

This entry belongs to a study of memory CD4+ T cells and cytomegalovirus serostatus (dated by TCRdb to the late 2010s). Describing the broader study: The cohort comprised about 35 healthy Belgian adults, 9 CMV seropositive and about 25 CMV seronegative. To replicate a published TCR-based CMV serostatus classifier, the study sequenced CD4+ memory TCRbeta repertoires from a Belgian cohort whose cytomegalovirus serostatus was known.

What the research found in general, with its limitations: The results were read as suggesting that the CMV-associated TCR signature is, for the most part, present in the CD4+ memory repertoire. Among the 160 or so previously reported CMV-associated TCRbeta sequences, 67 showed up in the CD4+ memory repertoires, with each one found in between one and five individuals. On the Belgian cohort, the classifier built on the original framework reached a median bootstrapped AUC of about 0.95, with a 95% CI of 0.76-1.00. Only CD4+CD45RO+ memory cells were sequenced, unlike the original study, which covered naive and memory CD4+ and CD8+ populations. For CMV serostatus prediction, a median bootstrapped AUC of about 0.95 was reached with the original framework, and a median bootstrapped AUC of around 0.9 was reached with a US-trained random forest.

The receptor's source is an adult in good health and CMV-seropositive. Here the chain combines TRBV27 and TRBJ2-1; a tentative D match to TRBD1 spans 5 bases. Sequenced input: memory CD4+ T cells from blood. For the CDR3, the sequence is CASSLEGVNEQFF. The DNA is TGTGCCAGCAGTTTAGAAGGGGTCAATGAGCAGTTCTTC.